These 17 T cell receptor beta chains share one sample of origin, sequenced in a study of T cells after yellow fever vaccination. TCRdb re-called the 5' RACE reads through MiXCR, storing one row per CDR3 protein. The top ten hold over 11% of the sample, which has under 600,000 distinct CDR3 sequences, around an eighth seen once. The material sequenced was PBMCs, taken on the day of the yellow fever booster vaccination. The receptors stem from a man between 25 and 39 years old who received the YFV17D yellow fever vaccine.

The chain recombines TRBV25-1 with TRBJ2-3; weak D call: TRBD1 (6 bases). Deletions cut 4 bases from V and 0 bases from J, with 14 bases between. Germline V gene lookup returns CDR1 MGHDK and CDR2 SYGVNS. This CDR3 region has 16 residues. The CDR3 reads CASSVQDSPSTDTQYF. DNA for the CDR3: TGTGCCAGCAGTGTGCAGGACAGCCCTAGCACAGATACGCAGTATTTT.

This clonotype was detected only once. One base away lies a much larger clone, so this may be a sequencing read error. This rearrangement joins TRBV5-6 to TRBJ2-2; D gene uncertain. The germline gives CDR1 SGHDT, CDR2 YYEEEE. The CDR3 length is 14 residues. V was pared by 5 bases and J by 1 base, with 9 bases between. The CDR3 protein is CASSSIGNTGELFF. The CDR3, as DNA: TGTGCCAGCAGTTCTATCGGGAACACCGGGGAGCTGTTTTTT.

This clonotype was recorded many times. This chain links TRBV20-1 with TRBJ2-4; D is possibly TRBD1 (6 bases). The V gene lost 6 bases and the J gene lost 6 bases, with 12 bases spanning the gap. The CDR3 contains 12 residues. Germline V gives CDR1 DFQATT, CDR2 SNEGSKA (reference sequence). Written as DNA, the CDR3 is TGCAGTGCCAGGGGTAGTTTAAACATTCAGTACTTC. Its translation: CSARGSLNIQYF.

This clonotype has only a few counts. The J gene is TRBJ2-1, the V gene TRBV6-1; 9 nucleotides match TRBD1. Trimming cost V 6 bases and J 5 bases; bases outside gene matches: 11. The CDR3 has 16 residues. CDR1 MNHNS and CDR2 SASEGT come from the germline V gene. CDR3 in amino acids: CASRGQGSVYNNEQFF. In DNA, the CDR3 is TGTGCCAGCAGGGGACAGGGATCGGTCTATAACAATGAGCAGTTCTTC.

This clonotype has more than one count but fewer than ten. The chain joins TRBV7-2 to TRBJ2-2; TRBD2 agrees at 7 bases. V gave up 4 bases and J gave up 5 bases; unmatched junction bases: 4. Germline V CDR1 and CDR2: SGHTA, FQGNSA. CDR3 length equals 14 residues. CDR3: CASSWSGNTGELFF. The CDR3 coding sequence is TGTGCCAGCAGCTGGAGCGGGAATACCGGGGAGCTGTTTTTT.

In its sample, this clonotype was seen a few times. The chain carries TRBV6-5 and TRBJ1-6, with a possible D match to TRBD1 (5 bases). The germline V and J ends were trimmed by 0 bases and 7 bases, with 7 bases remaining between them. This CDR3 contains 14 residues. Germline values: CDR1 MNHEY, CDR2 SVGAGI. CDR3 bases: TGTGCCAGCAGTTACTCGGGGACGAATTCACCCCTCCACTTT. This translates into CASSYSGTNSPLHF.

This clonotype has more than one count but fewer than ten. The V call is TRBV11-2, the J call TRBJ2-1; the match to TRBD2 covers 16 bases. Germline V CDR1 and CDR2: SGHAT, FQNNGV. J gave up 3 bases and V 5 bases, and 7 bases lay outside the gene matches. The CDR3 has 18 residues. In DNA form, the CDR3 reads TGTGCCAGCAGCCCAGGGACTAGCGGGAGGGGAGTCTACAATGAGCAGTTCTTC. Protein: CASSPGTSGRGVYNEQFF. Looking up the rest from reference TRBV11-2 and TRBJ2-1 gives the full variable domain: EAGVAQSPRYKIIEKRQSVAFWCNPISGHATLYWYQQILGQGPKLLIQFQNNGVVDDSQLPKDRFSAERLKGVDSTLKIQPAKLEDSAVYLCASSPGTSGRGVYNEQFFGPGTRLTVL.

This clonotype was counted a few times. The chain is built from TRBV4-2 and TRBJ2-2, with D maybe TRBD1 (5 bases). This CDR3 has 14 amino acids. Germline V lookup: CDR1 LGHNA, CDR2 YNFKEQ. Trimming pared 2 bases from V and 2 bases from J, leaving 6 bases between. The CDR3 is CASSQRGNTGELFF. Here the CDR3 DNA reads TGTGCCAGCAGCCAAAGGGGAAACACCGGGGAGCTGTTTTTT.

The rearrangement joins TRBV12-3 or TRBV12-4 to TRBJ1-4; D call uncertain. V was clipped by 8 bases and J by 3 bases, with 10 bases between them. There are 13 residues in the CDR3. CDR3 residues: CASGFLANEKLFF. The DNA of the CDR3 is TGTGCCAGCGGGTTTTTAGCTAATGAAAAACTGTTTTTT.

This clonotype has a handful of counts. The J gene is TRBJ2-7, the V gene TRBV5-1; D uncertain. Per germline, CDR1 SGHRS and CDR2 YFSETQ. V lost 0 bases and J lost 4, with 8 bases in between. The length of the CDR3 is 13 residues. The CDR3 DNA reads TGCGCCAGCAGCTTGGCGACCTTGTACGAGCAGTACTTC. This codes for CASSLATLYEQYF.

The chain couples TRBV10-3 to TRBJ2-3; no clear D. The CDR3 covers 14 residues. V was shortened by 3 bases and J by 0 bases, with 7 bases between the two germline ends. CDR1 ENHRY and CDR2 SYGVKD come from the germline V gene. The CDR3 nucleotides are TGTGCCATCAGTGAAGGTGGCAGCACAGATACGCAGTATTTT. This encodes CAISEGGSTDTQYF.

The rearrangement links TRBV29-1 to TRBJ2-3; 7 bases are a match to TRBD2. The V gene end was trimmed by 7 bases and the J gene end by 2 bases; junction bases not matched to a gene: 12. Looked up from germline, CDR1 is SQVTM and CDR2 is ANQGSEA. This CDR3 contains 15 residues. The chain's CDR3 is CSGSRTSPPTDTQYF. Here the CDR3 DNA reads TGCAGCGGTAGCCGGACTAGTCCTCCCACAGATACGCAGTATTTT.

The rearrangement links TRBV15 to TRBJ2-6; D may be TRBD1 or TRBD2 (5 bases each). The V end lost 0 bases, the J end lost 4 bases, and 10 bases lay between the germline ends. The CDR3 length is 16 residues. Germline CDR1 reads LNHNV; CDR2 reads YYDKDF (reference sequence). CDR3 in DNA: TGTGCCACCAGCAGAGATACCGGGGCCGGGGCCAACGTCCTGACTTTC. Its protein is CATSRDTGAGANVLTF.

This clonotype was recorded a few times. The chain links TRBV6-5 to TRBJ2-1; D perhaps matches TRBD2 (6 bases). This CDR3 comprises 12 residues. Germline V gene data show CDR1 as MNHEY and CDR2 as SVGAGI. V was trimmed by 8 bases and J by 9 bases, leaving 14 bases between them. The chain's CDR3 is CASRGGPAEQFF. Here the CDR3 DNA reads TGTGCCAGCCGGGGAGGACCGGCTGAGCAGTTCTTC.

This clonotype has at least ten counts. The chain recombines TRBV18 with TRBJ1-1, with D unclear. Trimming removed 3 bases from V and 2 bases from J, with 13 bases in between. The V gene's germline CDR1 is KGHSH and CDR2 LQKENI. This CDR3 region has 15 residues. The CDR3 DNA follows: TGTGCCAGCTCACCCTCGTCTCAGTTTAACACTGAAGCTTTCTTT. Protein sequence: CASSPSSQFNTEAFF.

The sample holds many counts of this clonotype. J is TRBJ1-4 and V is TRBV20-1; TRBD1 aligns across 8 bases. Germline trimming cut 0 bases from V and 8 bases from J; bases unmatched to any gene: 5. This CDR3 has 14 residues. From germline, CDR1 is DFQATT and CDR2 SNEGSKA (reference sequence). CDR3 coding DNA: TGCAGTGCTAGAGATCAGGGGGCCGCGGAAAAACTGTTTTTT. As protein: CSARDQGAAEKLFF.

There are a few counts of this clonotype. The rearrangement uses TRBV20-1 and TRBJ2-7; the D gene is possibly TRBD2 (5 bases). Trimming removed 6 bases from V and 3 bases from J, with 21 bases in between. The CDR3 is 15 amino acids. The germline CDR1 and CDR2 sequences are DFQATT and SNEGSKA (reference sequence). In DNA form, the CDR3 reads TGCAGTGCCCCTACCGGTCGCCGGGGTTTCTACGAGCAGTACTTC. Amino acids: CSAPTGRRGFYEQYF.